Listed here are 15 T cell receptor beta chains from one sample, sequenced in a study of blood T cell repertoires in COVID-19. The data were produced by immunoSEQ multiplex PCR, yet TCRdb's version contains in-frame clones alone and is incomplete. Of around 58,000 clones listed, 75% to 95% are singletons. The sequenced sample was peripheral blood. Source of these receptors: a human donor with active COVID-19. The donor label of this sample is uncertain.

The chain employs TRBV6-1 and TRBJ2-5, with unresolved D. Trimming took off 1 base at V and 5 bases at J, with 11 bases between the two ends. CDR1 is MNHNS, CDR2 SASEGT, per germline. The CDR3 runs to 14 residues. The CDR3 region has the DNA TGTGCCAGCAGTGAAGTGAGGCGAGATGAGACCCAGTACTTC. The encoded protein is CASSEVRRDETQYF.

The chain is built from TRBV6-5 and TRBJ2-1; TRBD2 aligns across 9 bases. CDR3 length: 15 residues. Germline V gene sequence: CDR1 MNHEY, CDR2 SVGAGI. V trimming: 5 bases; J trimming: 6 bases; junction bases outside the gene matches: 8. CDR3 amino acids: CASSKSGGFGNEQFF. For the CDR3, the DNA is TGTGCCAGCAGTAAGAGCGGGGGGTTCGGCAATGAGCAGTTCTTC.

The V call is TRBV30, the J call TRBJ2-7; the D gene is possibly TRBD2 (6 bases). The CDR3 is made up of 13 amino acids. Trimming shortened V by 0 bases and J by 4 bases, and 10 bases separated the two germline ends. In germline, CDR1 is GTSNPN, CDR2 SVGIG (reference sequence). CDR3 sequence reads: CAWSVLRGYEQYF. CDR3 sequence (DNA): TGTGCCTGGAGTGTGTTGCGGGGTTACGAGCAGTACTTC.

The count of this clone is one. The V call is TRBV7-2, the J call TRBJ1-2, with a tentative D call TRBD1 (6 bases). This CDR3 spans 13 amino acids. In germline, CDR1 is SGHTA, CDR2 FQGNSA. Trimming removed 5 bases at V and 6 bases at J, with 13 bases between. The CDR3 region is CASSRFPGDGYTF. For the CDR3, the DNA is TGTGCCAGCAGCCGTTTCCCAGGGGATGGCTACACCTTC.

This sequence joins TRBV12-3 or TRBV12-4 and TRBJ1-2; a possible D gene is TRBD1 (5 bases). This CDR3 is 13 amino acids long. Trimming removed 7 bases from V and 7 bases from J, with 16 bases in between. CDR3 sequence reads: CASTPDRRAGYTF. The CDR3 DNA sequence: TGTGCCAGCACCCCGGACCGCAGGGCTGGCTACACCTTC.

CDR3 region: CASSLGWGRGSYNEQFF. In nucleotides, the CDR3 is TGTGCCAGCAGCTTAGGTTGGGGGCGGGGGTCCTACAATGAGCAGTTCTTC. This chain connects TRBV7-2 to TRBJ2-1; maybe TRBD2 (7 bases). The CDR3 is 17 amino acids. The germline V and J ends were trimmed by 1 base and 1 base, with 14 bases remaining between them. The germline V gene has CDR1 SGHTA and CDR2 FQGNSA.

The rearrangement uses TRBV4-1 and TRBJ2-5; the match to TRBD2 covers 10 bases. Unmatched junction bases numbered 9, after V lost 0 bases and J lost 5 bases. CDR1 MGHRA and CDR2 YSYEKL come from the germline V gene. The CDR3 spans 17 residues. The CDR3 reads CASSQDASGGLLETQYF. For the CDR3, the DNA is TGCGCCAGCAGCCAAGATGCTAGCGGGGGACTCCTGGAGACCCAGTACTTC.

This clone was seen more than once but under ten times. The genes are TRBV10-1 and TRBJ2-7, with TRBD1 matching 8 bases. The CDR3 contains 13 residues. The germline V gene encodes CDR1 WNHNN and CDR2 SYGVQD (reference sequence). The ends lost 2 bases at V and 6 bases at J; junction bases unmatched: 3. The CDR3 here is CASSEQGAGEQYF. The CDR3 coding sequence is TGCGCCAGCAGTGAGCAGGGGGCCGGCGAGCAGTACTTC.

V and J are TRBV4-2 and TRBJ2-3, with TRBD2 matching over 9 bases. The CDR3 has 16 residues. The germline V gene has CDR1 LGHNA and CDR2 YNFKEQ. V trimming: 0 bases; J trimming: 4 bases; junction bases outside the gene matches: 5. The CDR3 nucleotides read TGTGCCAGCAGCCAAGAGGCGGGGGGGCCCGCAGATACGCAGTATTTT. Protein: CASSQEAGGPADTQYF.

This clone was detected a few times. The V call is TRBV18, the J call TRBJ1-5; 8 positions match TRBD1. V was clipped by 4 bases and J by 5 bases; unmatched bases: 1. CDR1 and CDR2 (germline): KGHSH, LQKENI. The CDR3 is 13 residues long. The CDR3 spells CASSRGQDQPQHF. The CDR3 DNA is TGTGCCAGCTCACGGGGACAGGATCAGCCCCAGCATTTT.

This chain links TRBV11-2 with TRBJ2-7; no clear D. Germline CDR1 and CDR2: SGHAT and FQNNGV. The V end lost 5 bases, the J end lost 4 bases, and 9 bases lay between the germline ends. The CDR3 totals 12 residues. CDR3 sequence: CASSPRGYEQYF. In DNA, the CDR3 is TGTGCCAGCAGCCCCCGCGGTTACGAGCAGTACTTC.

The chain combines TRBV27 with TRBJ1-6; D is uncertain. V lost 2 bases to trimming and J lost 9 bases, with 11 bases between them. The length of the CDR3 is 14 residues. Germline CDR1 MNHEY, CDR2 SMNVEV (reference sequence). The CDR3 sequence is CASSLRGYGSPLHF. The CDR3 coding sequence is TGTGCCAGCAGTTTACGCGGGTACGGTTCACCCCTCCACTTT.

The V call is TRBV28, the J call TRBJ2-7; 7 bases line up with TRBD1. The CDR3 length is 14 residues. Germline loops: CDR1 MDHEN, CDR2 SYDVKM. V trimming: 5 bases; J trimming: 2 bases; junction bases outside the gene matches: 6. CDR3 DNA: TGTGCCAGCAGTCCCCCGGGACAGCCCTACGAGCAGTACTTC. The encoded protein is CASSPPGQPYEQYF. Together with reference TRBV28 and TRBJ2-7, the CDR3 gives the full variable domain: DVKVTQSSRYLVKRTGEKVFLECVQDMDHENMFWYRQDPGLGLRLIYFSYDVKMKEKGDIPEGYSVSREKKERFSLILESASTNQTSMYLCASSPPGQPYEQYFGPGTRLTVT.

The J gene is TRBJ1-2, the V gene TRBV5-3; TRBD1 matches 9 bases. TRBV5-3 is an open reading frame, and its role is uncertain. CDR3 length equals 13 residues. Unmatched junction bases numbered 4, after V lost 4 bases and J lost 6 bases. The CDR3 is CARSKDRGNGYTF. The CDR3 nucleotides are TGTGCCAGAAGCAAGGACAGGGGAAATGGCTACACCTTC.

The chain uses TRBV5-1 and TRBJ1-1, with a tentative D call TRBD1 (6 bases). This CDR3 spans 12 amino acids. Germline assignment: CDR1 SGHRS and CDR2 YFSETQ. The V gene lost 4 bases and the J gene lost 10 bases, with 14 bases spanning the gap. The CDR3 here is CASSILGAVAFF. DNA of the CDR3: TGCGCCAGCAGCATATTGGGGGCTGTAGCTTTCTTT.